This is a list of T cell receptor beta chains from one sample in a study of control samples from healthy donors and cancer patients. TCRdb's table, derived via immunoSEQ multiplex PCR, lists solely in-frame clones and lacks some. Here the sample spans about 76,000 clones, approximately 88% being singletons. What was sequenced was PBMCs. These receptors were taken from a woman aged 50 to 65 with colorectal cancer. CDR3s include the opening cysteine and the closing phenylalanine or tryptophan. The order of the fields is J gene, clone size, D gene, V gene, CDR3 protein, CDR3 DNA. D genes are given only for firm matches. Only some rows state a clone size, as once, few, many or a class for expanded clones.

j_gene: TRBJ1-1; abundance: NA; d_gene: NA; v_gene: TRBV5-1; CDR3aa: CASSSRVKGDTEAFF; CDR3nt: TGCGCCAGCAGCTCCCGGGTCAAGGGGGACACTGAAGCTTTCTTT
j_gene: TRBJ1-1; abundance: NA; d_gene: NA; v_gene: TRBV4-1; CDR3aa: CASSQEGEFGTEAFF; CDR3nt: TGCGCCAGCAGCCAAGAGGGGGAATTTGGCACTGAAGCTTTCTTT
j_gene: TRBJ2-3; abundance: medium-sized; d_gene: NA; v_gene: TRBV6-4; CDR3aa: CASSDSGSDTQYF; CDR3nt: TGTGCCAGCAGTGACTCGGGGTCAGATACGCAGTATTTT
j_gene: TRBJ2-4; abundance: NA; d_gene: NA; v_gene: TRBV9; CDR3aa: CASSVRGGADQNIQYF; CDR3nt: TGTGCCAGCAGCGTGAGAGGAGGGGCAGACCAAAACATTCAGTACTTC
j_gene: TRBJ1-6; abundance: NA; d_gene: NA; v_gene: TRBV14; CDR3aa: CASSQGRSSYNSPLHF; CDR3nt: TGTGCCAGCAGCCAAGGGAGAAGCTCCTATAATTCACCCCTCCACTTT
j_gene: TRBJ1-6; abundance: NA; d_gene: NA; v_gene: TRBV13; CDR3aa: CASRRGRNNSPLHF; CDR3nt: TGTGCCAGCAGGCGGGGGAGGAATAATTCACCCCTCCACTTT
j_gene: TRBJ1-3; abundance: NA; d_gene: NA; v_gene: TRBV24-1; CDR3aa: CATSRESRFYF; CDR3nt: TGTGCCACCTCACGCGAGAGCAGGTTCTATTTT
j_gene: TRBJ2-5; abundance: NA; d_gene: NA; v_gene: TRBV5-5; CDR3aa: CASSLADSRETQYF; CDR3nt: TGTGCCAGCAGCTTGGCCGACAGCCGAGAGACCCAGTACTTC
j_gene: TRBJ2-5; abundance: NA; d_gene: NA; v_gene: TRBV29-1; CDR3aa: CSVETQLETQYF; CDR3nt: TGCAGCGTTGAAACCCAGTTGGAGACCCAGTACTTC
j_gene: TRBJ1-1; abundance: NA; d_gene: NA; v_gene: TRBV18; CDR3aa: CASSLGPTNTEAFF; CDR3nt: TGTGCCAGCTCACTGGGTCCGACGAACACTGAAGCTTTCTTT
j_gene: TRBJ1-2; abundance: once; d_gene: NA; v_gene: TRBV6-5; CDR3aa: CASNAGQNYGYTF; CDR3nt: TGTGCCAGCAACGCCGGACAGAACTATGGCTACACCTTC
j_gene: TRBJ1-3; abundance: few; d_gene: NA; v_gene: TRBV9; CDR3aa: CASSVEVASGNTIYF; CDR3nt: TGTGCCAGCAGCGTAGAGGTAGCCTCTGGAAACACCATATATTTT
j_gene: TRBJ1-1; abundance: NA; d_gene: TRBD1; v_gene: TRBV5-6; CDR3aa: CASSWDRGLTEAFF; CDR3nt: TGTGCCAGCAGCTGGGACAGGGGGCTGACTGAAGCTTTCTTT
j_gene: TRBJ2-3; abundance: NA; d_gene: NA; v_gene: TRBV6-2/TRBV6-3; CDR3aa: CASSYSPLLTTSPTTDTQYF; CDR3nt: TGTGCCAGCAGTTACTCCCCCCTCTTAACTACTAGTCCTACGACAGATACGCAGTATTTT
j_gene: TRBJ1-6; abundance: NA; d_gene: NA; v_gene: TRBV27; CDR3aa: CASGSLSGGTVYNSPLHF; CDR3nt: TGTGCCAGCGGCTCTCTGTCGGGAGGGACGGTCTATAATTCACCCCTCCACTTT
j_gene: TRBJ1-1; abundance: NA; d_gene: TRBD1; v_gene: TRBV5-4; CDR3aa: CASSARQGLNTEAFF; CDR3nt: TGTGCCAGCAGCGCTAGACAGGGCCTGAACACTGAAGCTTTCTTT
j_gene: TRBJ1-3; abundance: NA; d_gene: TRBD1; v_gene: TRBV19; CDR3aa: CASSPFEFDRVGDGNTIYF; CDR3nt: TGTGCCAGTAGCCCTTTTGAATTTGACAGGGTGGGAGACGGAAACACCATATATTTT
j_gene: TRBJ1-6; abundance: NA; d_gene: NA; v_gene: TRBV4-1; CDR3aa: CASSQEVSGTVRPLHF; CDR3nt: TGCGCCAGCAGCCAAGAGGTGTCCGGGACGGTTCGTCCCCTCCACTTT
j_gene: TRBJ1-6; abundance: NA; d_gene: NA; v_gene: TRBV6-2/TRBV6-3; CDR3aa: CASSEAWGALHF; CDR3nt: TGTGCCAGCAGTGAGGCCTGGGGGGCCCTCCACTTT
j_gene: TRBJ1-2; abundance: NA; d_gene: NA; v_gene: TRBV21-1; CDR3aa: CARRLPGQGSNGYTF; CDR3nt: TGTGCCAGGCGACTTCCGGGACAGGGATCGAATGGCTACACCTTC
j_gene: TRBJ2-6; abundance: few; d_gene: TRBD1; v_gene: TRBV6-1; CDR3aa: CASSEGTGALGANVLTF; CDR3nt: TGTGCCAGCAGTGAAGGGACAGGGGCCCTTGGGGCCAACGTCCTGACTTTC
j_gene: TRBJ2-1; abundance: NA; d_gene: TRBD1; v_gene: TRBV5-6; CDR3aa: CASSRDRSSNEQFF; CDR3nt: TGTGCCAGCAGCAGGGACAGGAGTTCTAATGAGCAGTTCTTC
j_gene: TRBJ1-5; abundance: NA; d_gene: NA; v_gene: TRBV6-4; CDR3aa: CASSDSSRDMRPYSNQPQHF; CDR3nt: TGTGCCAGCAGTGACTCGAGCCGGGACATGAGACCCTATAGCAATCAGCCCCAGCATTTT
j_gene: TRBJ1-1; abundance: NA; d_gene: TRBD1; v_gene: TRBV5-1; CDR3aa: CASSLVGLGTGGTEAFF; CDR3nt: TGCGCCAGCAGCTTGGTGGGGTTAGGGACAGGGGGCACTGAAGCTTTCTTT
j_gene: TRBJ1-3; abundance: NA; d_gene: NA; v_gene: TRBV6-5; CDR3aa: CASSYGDTSGNTIYF; CDR3nt: TGTGCCAGCAGTTACGGGGATACCTCTGGAAACACCATATATTTT
j_gene: TRBJ1-3; abundance: NA; d_gene: NA; v_gene: TRBV10-3; CDR3aa: CAISDGQDLGNTIYF; CDR3nt: TGTGCCATCAGTGACGGTCAAGACCTTGGAAACACCATATATTTT
j_gene: TRBJ1-1; abundance: once; d_gene: NA; v_gene: TRBV27; CDR3aa: CASRGSVEAFF; CDR3nt: TGTGCCAGCAGGGGGAGCGTTGAAGCTTTCTTT
j_gene: TRBJ1-5; abundance: NA; d_gene: NA; v_gene: TRBV28; CDR3aa: CASSLNRDQPQHF; CDR3nt: TGTGCCAGCAGTTTAAACCGGGATCAGCCCCAGCATTTT
j_gene: TRBJ2-2; abundance: NA; d_gene: TRBD1; v_gene: TRBV30; CDR3aa: CAWSTGDGELFF; CDR3nt: TGTGCCTGGAGTACAGGGGACGGGGAGCTGTTTTTT
j_gene: TRBJ2-2; abundance: NA; d_gene: TRBD1; v_gene: TRBV30; CDR3aa: CAWTKKGQEAGELFF; CDR3nt: TGTGCCTGGACCAAAAAGGGACAGGAGGCCGGGGAGCTGTTTTTT
j_gene: TRBJ2-1; abundance: NA; d_gene: TRBD1; v_gene: TRBV5-4; CDR3aa: CASSYGQGVYNEQFF; CDR3nt: TGTGCCAGCAGCTATGGACAGGGGGTGTACAATGAGCAGTTCTTC
j_gene: TRBJ1-1; abundance: NA; d_gene: NA; v_gene: TRBV18; CDR3aa: CASSPGRQKTEAFF; CDR3nt: TGTGCCAGCTCACCGGGTCGACAGAAAACTGAAGCTTTCTTT
j_gene: TRBJ1-1; abundance: NA; d_gene: NA; v_gene: TRBV28; CDR3aa: CASTWTVNTEAFF; CDR3nt: TGTGCCAGCACCTGGACGGTGAACACTGAAGCTTTCTTT
j_gene: TRBJ1-1; abundance: NA; d_gene: NA; v_gene: TRBV3-1/TRBV3-2; CDR3aa: CASTLRKGRAFF; CDR3nt: TGTGCCAGCACCTTAAGGAAAGGCCGAGCTTTCTTT
j_gene: TRBJ2-1; abundance: few; d_gene: NA; v_gene: TRBV4-1; CDR3aa: CASSQLQGKVHNEQFF; CDR3nt: TGCGCCAGCAGCCAGCTACAGGGAAAGGTCCACAATGAGCAGTTCTTC
j_gene: TRBJ2-2; abundance: NA; d_gene: NA; v_gene: TRBV2; CDR3aa: CASSPDRSNTGELFF; CDR3nt: TGTGCCAGCAGTCCGGACAGATCGAACACCGGGGAGCTGTTTTTT
j_gene: TRBJ1-6; abundance: NA; d_gene: TRBD1; v_gene: TRBV5-1; CDR3aa: CASSLQGQGSPLHF; CDR3nt: TGCGCCAGCAGCCTACAAGGACAGGGATCACCCCTCCACTTT
j_gene: TRBJ1-6; abundance: NA; d_gene: NA; v_gene: TRBV12-3/TRBV12-4; CDR3aa: CASSLNGRSPLHF; CDR3nt: TGTGCCAGCAGTTTAAATGGACGTTCACCCCTCCACTTT
j_gene: TRBJ1-2; abundance: NA; d_gene: TRBD1; v_gene: TRBV19; CDR3aa: CASSIAGQGNYGYTF; CDR3nt: TGTGCCAGTAGTATTGCGGGACAGGGGAACTATGGCTACACCTTC